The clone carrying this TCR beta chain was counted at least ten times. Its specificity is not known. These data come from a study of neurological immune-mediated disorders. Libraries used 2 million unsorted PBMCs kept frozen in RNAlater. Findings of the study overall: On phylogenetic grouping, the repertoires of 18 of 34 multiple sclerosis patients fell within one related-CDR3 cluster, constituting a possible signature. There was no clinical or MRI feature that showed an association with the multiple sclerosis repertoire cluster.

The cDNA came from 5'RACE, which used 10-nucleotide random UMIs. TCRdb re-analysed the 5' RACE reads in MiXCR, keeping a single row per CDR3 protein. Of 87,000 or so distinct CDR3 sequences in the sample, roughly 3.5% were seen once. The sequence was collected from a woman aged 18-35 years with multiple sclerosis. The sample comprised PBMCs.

DNA of the CDR3: TGTGCCAGCAGCTTAGAAGTTCGGGGGTTTGGCTATGGCTACACCTTC. Translated: CASSLEVRGFGYGYTF. The chain uses TRBV7-2 and TRBJ1-2; tentatively, D is TRBD1 (5 bases). The CDR3 is 16 residues long. Trimming took off 1 base at V and 4 bases at J, with 16 bases between the two ends. The germline V gene encodes CDR1 SGHTA and CDR2 FQGNSA.